This T cell receptor beta chain was sequenced for a study of blood T cells in healthy people across ages. This clonotype was detected only a few times. The authors ran a second PCR of 7 to 11 cycles using a sample-barcoded 5' primer and a J-beta primer mix. Each CDR3 protein is one row after TCRdb ran MiXCR on the 5' RACE reads. The profile shows fewer than 1.5 million distinct CDR3 sequences, approximately 38% of them singletons. V dropped 2 bases and J dropped 3 bases, with 11 bases sitting between them. The V gene's germline CDR1 is DFQATT and CDR2 SNEGSKA (reference sequence). This CDR3 is built from 14 residues.

This receptor was obtained from a woman in her late teens or twenties in good health. Sequenced material: blood. This chain connects TRBV20-1 to TRBJ2-1; D call uncertain. CDR3 sequence reads: CSARWGSYYNEQFF. CDR3 DNA sequence: TGCAGTGCTAGATGGGGTAGCTACTACAATGAGCAGTTCTTC.